This TCR beta chain was observed in a study of cytomegalovirus exposure and HLA in healthy donors. Vbeta (60) and Jbeta (13) primers were used in the PCR. Profiled with immunoSEQ multiplex PCR; TCRdb holds only in-frame clones, not every one. This table lists 90,000 to 130,000 clones. The V gene's germline CDR1 is SGHNT and CDR2 YYREEE (reference sequence). The CDR3 extends over 16 amino acids. Of note for this clone: The junction departs from germline at one end; a sequencing error may be responsible.

Material: PBMCs. The rearrangement joins TRBV5-4 to TRBJ2-1; 7 bases map to TRBD2. The sequence was collected from a man aged 35 to 55 in good health and CMV-seropositive. The DNA for the CDR3 is TGTGTCAGCAGCACGCGGCGGGGGATTTTGAACAATGAGCAGTTCTTC. This gives the protein CVSSTRRGILNNEQFF. Looking up the rest from reference TRBV5-4 and TRBJ2-1 gives the full variable domain: ETGVTQSPTHLIKTRGQQVTLRCSSQSGHNTVSWYQQALGQGPQFIFQYYREEENGRGNFPPRFSGLQFPNYSSELNVNALELDDSALYLCVSSTRRGILNNEQFFGPGTRLTVL.